This T cell receptor beta chain was documented in a study of cytomegalovirus exposure and HLA in healthy donors. Overall study context: When 350 to 500 donors were genotyped, around 77% of them were found to fall in the Caucasian-associated ancestry cluster. Findings and limits, study-wide: Among the CMV-associated chains, a few were confirmed in vitro as specific for CMV antigens.

Points on this clone: The target antigen is unknown.

V was cut by 3 bases and J by 0 bases, with 13 bases left in between. This CDR3 contains 15 residues. Germline values: CDR1 SGHRS, CDR2 YFSETQ. The PCR was carried out with 60 Vbeta primers and 13 Jbeta primers. Produced via immunoSEQ multiplex PCR; TCRdb's table is partial and in-frame only. The data include 91,000 or so clones; the top ten clones carry just under 3.5%. The rearrangement links TRBV5-1 to TRBJ2-7; D perhaps matches TRBD2 (6 bases). This sequence was found in a woman aged 25 to 45 in good health and CMV-seronegative. The specimen was PBMCs. The CDR3 spells CASSSGVGFSYEQYF. The CDR3 coding sequence is TGCGCCAGCAGCTCGGGGGTAGGGTTCTCCTACGAGCAGTACTTC.